These 20 T cell receptor beta chains were sequenced from one sample in a study of beta chain features in type 1 diabetes. The authors reverse transcribed all of the isolated RNA, so sequencing captured expressed TCRB transcripts. The method was immunoSEQ multiplex PCR; TCRdb's version includes in-frame clones alone and lacks a portion of them. The sample has around 15,000 clones, 45% to 65% seen once. The sequencing sample was made of stem cell memory CD4+ T cells from blood. These receptors were taken from a woman aged 18-29 years in good health.

The chain combines TRBV5-1 with TRBJ1-5; no firm D call. CDR1 SGHRS and CDR2 YFSETQ come from the germline V gene. This CDR3 is 15 amino acids long. V lost 4 bases to trimming and J lost 0 bases, with 11 bases between them. CDR3 sequence (DNA): TGCGCCAGCAGCCCCTCAGCGAATAGCAATCAGCCCCAGCATTTT. It translates to CASSPSANSNQPQHF.

The rearrangement links TRBV18 to TRBJ2-7; D may be TRBD2 (6 bases). Trimming removed 3 bases at V and 3 bases at J, with 6 bases between. The CDR3 totals 12 residues. CDR1 KGHSH and CDR2 LQKENI come from the germline V gene. CDR3 nucleotides: TGTGCCAGCTCACCGGGAGGCTACGAGCAGTACTTC. Translation: CASSPGGYEQYF.

This clone was detected only a few times. The chain is built from TRBV12-5 and TRBJ2-1; possible D gene TRBD2, 5 bases. V lost 0 bases to trimming and J lost 4 bases, with 13 bases between them. The V gene's germline CDR1 is LGHNT and CDR2 FRNRAP. CDR3 length: 16 amino acids. CDR3 sequence reads: CASGLVVAEGYNEQFF. For the CDR3, the DNA is TGTGCTAGTGGTTTGGTAGTAGCCGAGGGATACAATGAGCAGTTCTTC.

This clone was seen a few times. The CDR3 sequence: CASSPGFSGRSYNEQFF. The CDR3 bases are TGTGCCAGCAGCCCCGGTTTTAGCGGGAGGTCCTACAATGAGCAGTTCTTC. The chain links TRBV7-2 to TRBJ2-1; 10 bases are a match to TRBD2. From germline, CDR1 is SGHTA and CDR2 FQGNSA. There are 17 residues in the CDR3. The junction had 8 bases not matched to a gene; V was cut back by 5 bases and J by 1 base.

CDR3 sequence (DNA): TGTGCCAGCAGCTTAGGCCGGGGAGCTTTCTTT. Amino acid sequence: CASSLGRGAFF. The V and J genes are TRBV7-9 and TRBJ1-1; D is unresolved. Trimming took 1 base from V and 10 from J, leaving 7 bases between them. CDR1 is SEHNR, CDR2 FQNEAQ, per germline (reference sequence). The CDR3 runs to 11 residues.

The chain combines TRBV7-8 with TRBJ2-1; possibly TRBD1 for D (6 bases). Germline V lookup: CDR1 SGHVS, CDR2 FQNEAQ. The CDR3 extends over 13 amino acids. V gave up 5 bases and J gave up 7 bases, with 12 bases separating them. The CDR3 sequence: CASSVQGTNEQFF. Here the CDR3 DNA reads TGTGCCAGCAGCGTACAGGGTACGAATGAGCAGTTCTTC. Supplemented by reference TRBV7-8 and TRBJ2-1, the full variable domain reads GAGVSQSPRYKVAKRGQDVALRCDPISGHVSLFWYQQALGQGPEFLTYFQNEAQLDKSGLPSDRFFAERPEGSVSTLKIQRTQQEDSAVYLCASSVQGTNEQFFGPGTRLTVL.

This sequence joins TRBV18 and TRBJ1-5; perhaps TRBD1 as D (5 bases). The length of the CDR3 is 15 residues. Germline V gene data show CDR1 as KGHSH and CDR2 as LQKENI. Between the trimmed V and J ends, which lost 1 base and 1 base, there was a span of 8 bases. CDR3 region: CASSPLRVSNQPQHF. The CDR3 coding sequence is TGTGCCAGCTCACCACTCAGGGTAAGCAATCAGCCCCAGCATTTT.

This clone has more than one count but fewer than ten. The chain joins TRBV18 to TRBJ2-3, with 9 positions matching TRBD2. V trimming: 3 bases; J trimming: 1 base; junction bases outside the gene matches: 2. This CDR3 region has 15 residues. Germline CDR1 and CDR2: KGHSH and LQKENI. CDR3 amino acids: CASSPPSGGTDTQYF. As DNA, the CDR3 is TGTGCCAGCTCACCCCCTAGCGGGGGCACAGATACGCAGTATTTT.

J is TRBJ2-2 and V is TRBV15, with TRBD1 matching 9 bases. This CDR3 is built from 17 residues. J lost 0 bases, V lost 8 bases, and 10 bases had no gene match. In germline, CDR1 is LNHNV, CDR2 YYDKDF (reference sequence). The CDR3 spells CATSWDRDMTNTGELFF. In DNA form, the CDR3 reads TGTGCCACCTCCTGGGACAGGGATATGACGAACACCGGGGAGCTGTTTTTT.

This chain uses TRBV5-1 with TRBJ2-1, with 8 bases that match TRBD1. J gave up 9 bases and V 0 bases, and 8 bases lay outside the gene matches. The CDR3 loop spans 15 amino acids. Germline lookup yields CDR1 SGHRS and CDR2 YFSETQ. The DNA of the CDR3 is TGCGCCAGCAGCTTGGAGGGGACAGGCCGTCTTGAGCAGTTCTTC. Protein sequence: CASSLEGTGRLEQFF.

This clone was detected only a few times. The chain combines TRBV19 with TRBJ2-6, with 10 bases aligning to TRBD1. The junction had 13 bases not matched to a gene; V was cut back by 7 bases and J by 1 base. The CDR3 loop spans 19 amino acids. The germline V gene encodes CDR1 LNHDA and CDR2 SQIVND (reference sequence). The CDR3 nucleotides are TGTGCCAGTACCCTTACTTTCGGACAGGGGGGGTCTGGGGCCAACGTCCTGACTTTC. Its translation: CASTLTFGQGGSGANVLTF. The full variable domain, with the rest looked up from reference TRBV19 and TRBJ2-6, is DGGITQSPKYLFRKEGQNVTLSCEQNLNHDAMYWYRQDPGQGLRLIYYSQIVNDFQKGDIAEGYSVSREKKESFPLTVTSAQKNPTAFYLCASTLTFGQGGSGANVLTFGAGSRLTVL.

The chain joins TRBV16 to TRBJ2-5; D not resolved. The J call could be wrong; TRBJ2-7 is a better fit for the DNA end. Germline V gene sequence: CDR1 KGHSY, CDR2 FQNENV. The CDR3 loop spans 13 amino acids. The CDR3 spells CASSQQVPYEQYF. For the CDR3, the DNA is TGTGCCAGCAGCCAACAGGTTCCCTACGAGCAGTACTTC.

V is TRBV11-2 and J is TRBJ2-2; weak D call: TRBD1 (5 bases). The CDR3 contains 15 residues. Trimming pared 7 bases from V and 1 base from J, leaving 13 bases between. Per the germline V gene, CDR1 is SGHAT and CDR2 is FQNNGV. CDR3 coding DNA: TGTGCCAGCACCCCAGGTACAGGGAACACCGGGGAGCTGTTTTTT. It yields the protein CASTPGTGNTGELFF.

In its sample, this clone was seen a few times. The CDR3 DNA follows: TGTGCCAGCAGCCCACCTGGCCCAGCCGGGGAGCTGTTTTTT. This gives the protein CASSPPGPAGELFF. The gene calls are TRBV11-2 and TRBJ2-2; no definite D call. The V end lost 5 bases, the J end lost 6 bases, and 13 bases lay between the germline ends. Looked up from germline, CDR1 is SGHAT and CDR2 is FQNNGV. The CDR3 totals 14 residues. The variable domain in full, with the rest retrieved from reference TRBV11-2 and TRBJ2-2, is EAGVAQSPRYKIIEKRQSVAFWCNPISGHATLYWYQQILGQGPKLLIQFQNNGVVDDSQLPKDRFSAERLKGVDSTLKIQPAKLEDSAVYLCASSPPGPAGELFFGEGSRLTVL.

The rearrangement uses TRBV9 and TRBJ2-2; TRBD1 matches 11 bases. CDR1 is SGDLS and CDR2 is YYNGEE in the germline V gene. The CDR3 length is 17 residues. The V gene end was trimmed by 0 bases and the J gene end by 0 bases; junction bases not matched to a gene: 1. The CDR3 is CASSVGGQGANTGELFF. The CDR3 DNA follows: TGTGCCAGCAGCGTAGGGGGACAGGGGGCGAACACCGGGGAGCTGTTTTTT.

The chain combines TRBV9 with TRBJ1-2, with 7 bases aligning to TRBD1. V shed 0 bases, J shed 8 bases, and the junction held 25 bases outside the gene matches. This CDR3 comprises 20 residues. The germline V gene has CDR1 SGDLS and CDR2 YYNGEE. The chain's CDR3 is CASSVGRTGKNILSTKGYTF. The CDR3 DNA is TGTGCCAGCAGCGTAGGTAGGACAGGCAAAAATATACTATCTACGAAGGGCTACACCTTC.

The chain has TRBV6-5 and TRBJ2-3, with D perhaps matching TRBD2 (5 bases). V was cut by 2 bases and J by 2 bases, with 8 bases left in between. This CDR3 spans 14 amino acids. CDR1 and CDR2 from the germline V gene are MNHEY and SVGAGI. CDR3 DNA sequence: TGTGCCAGCAGTTACAAGCGGCTCACAGATACGCAGTATTTT. Translated, it gives CASSYKRLTDTQYF.

This chain joins TRBV27 and TRBJ2-1; 12 bases are a match to TRBD2. CDR1 is MNHEY, CDR2 SMNVEV, per germline (reference sequence). This CDR3 has 13 residues. With V trimmed by 6 bases and J by 6 bases, 0 bases remained unmatched. CDR3 coding DNA: TGTGCCAGCAGACTAGCGGGAGGCAATGAGCAGTTCTTC. Translated, it gives CASRLAGGNEQFF.

This clone was counted a few times. The rearrangement joins TRBV7-6 to TRBJ2-6, with 8 bases identical to TRBD1. The CDR3 loop spans 18 amino acids. CDR1 and CDR2 (germline): SGHVS, FNYEAQ. V gave up 4 bases and J gave up 0 bases; unmatched junction bases: 8. The CDR3, as DNA: TGTGCCAGCAGCTCGCAGGGGGCCACCTTCTCTGGGGCCAACGTCCTGACTTTC. Protein product: CASSSQGATFSGANVLTF. Together with reference TRBV7-6 and TRBJ2-6, the CDR3 gives the full variable domain: GAGVSQSPRYKVTKRGQDVALRCDPISGHVSLYWYRQALGQGPEFLTYFNYEAQQDKSGLPNDRFSAERPEGSISTLTIQRTEQRDSAMYRCASSSQGATFSGANVLTFGAGSRLTVL.

CDR3 region: CASSSIQGASYGYTF. Here the CDR3 DNA reads TGTGCCAGCAGCTCCATACAGGGGGCTAGCTATGGCTACACCTTC. The J gene is TRBJ1-2, the V gene TRBV7-9; 9 bases are shared with TRBD1. CDR1 and CDR2 from the germline V gene are SEHNR and FQNEAQ (reference sequence). After removal of 4 bases from V and 4 bases from J, the junction contained 7 bases not matched to a gene. The CDR3 length is 15 residues.